The 3 T cell receptor beta chains below were found in one sample sequenced in a study of cytomegalovirus exposure and HLA in healthy donors. Primers included in the PCR were 60 Vbeta and 13 Jbeta primers. TCRdb's copy holds only in-frame clones and misses some; the assay was immunoSEQ multiplex PCR. The table includes 150,000 to 200,000 clones, over 75% detected once. Material: PBMCs. Every receptor here comes from a woman aged 45-59 years in good health and CMV-seronegative.

The chain joins TRBV2 to TRBJ1-2; D is perhaps TRBD1 (5 bases). The CDR3 sequence is 14 residues long. V gave up 1 base and J gave up 4 bases, with 10 bases separating them. Germline CDR1 reads SNHLY; CDR2 reads FYNNEI. CDR3: CASSEGVTVYGYTF. DNA for the CDR3: TGTGCCAGCAGTGAAGGGGTGACAGTCTATGGCTACACCTTC.

V gene TRBV2 combines with J gene TRBJ2-2; 7 nucleotides align to TRBD1. The CDR3 has 13 amino acids. Looked up from germline, CDR1 is SNHLY and CDR2 is FYNNEI. Trimming took 6 bases from V and 6 from J; bases not matched to a gene: 4. CDR3 sequence reads: CASRVTGAGELFF. The CDR3 DNA reads TGTGCCAGCAGGGTTACAGGGGCCGGGGAGCTGTTTTTT.

The V and J genes are TRBV5-1 and TRBJ1-1; TRBD1 matches 12 bases. The length of the CDR3 is 14 residues. CDR1 SGHRS and CDR2 YFSETQ come from the germline V gene. The ends lost 5 bases at V and 5 bases at J; junction bases unmatched: 4. The CDR3 loop is CASRGQGAETEAFF. Written as DNA, the CDR3 is TGCGCCAGCAGGGGACAGGGGGCGGAAACTGAAGCTTTCTTT.